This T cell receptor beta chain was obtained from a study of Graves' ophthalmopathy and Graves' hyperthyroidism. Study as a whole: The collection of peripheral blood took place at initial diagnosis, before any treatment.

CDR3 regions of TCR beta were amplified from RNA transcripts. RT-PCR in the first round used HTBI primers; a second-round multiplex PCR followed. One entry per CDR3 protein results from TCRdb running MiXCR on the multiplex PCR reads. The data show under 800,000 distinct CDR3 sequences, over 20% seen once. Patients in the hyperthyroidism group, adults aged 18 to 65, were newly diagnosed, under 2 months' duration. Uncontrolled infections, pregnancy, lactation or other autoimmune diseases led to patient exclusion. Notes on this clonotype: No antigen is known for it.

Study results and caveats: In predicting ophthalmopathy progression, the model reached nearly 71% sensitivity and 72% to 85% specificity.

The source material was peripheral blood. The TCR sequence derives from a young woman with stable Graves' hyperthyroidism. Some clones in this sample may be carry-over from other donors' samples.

CDR3 in amino acids: CASSLQGQRQETQYF. For the CDR3, the DNA is TGTGCCAGCAGCTTACAGGGGCAGCGACAAGAGACCCAGTACTTC. The V call is TRBV7-9, the J call TRBJ2-5; maybe TRBD1 (6 bases). Trimming pared 2 bases from V and 2 bases from J, leaving 12 bases between. This CDR3 region has 15 residues. Germline V gene sequence: CDR1 SEHNR, CDR2 FQNEAQ (reference sequence).